The 8 T cell receptor beta chains below come from one sample, sequenced in a study of T cells after yellow fever vaccination. MiXCR, run by TCRdb on the 5' RACE reads, gives a single entry per CDR3 protein. The sample lists approximately 550,000 distinct CDR3 sequences, 15% to 20% occurring once. The sample in question was PBMCs, obtained 15 days after the yellow fever booster vaccination. These TCRs come from a man aged 25-45 years who received the YFV17D yellow fever vaccine.

The chain carries TRBV12-3 or TRBV12-4 and TRBJ1-2; the match to TRBD1 covers 7 bases. The CDR3 spans 13 residues. V lost 3 bases, J lost 8 bases, and 6 bases stayed unmatched. DNA for the CDR3: TGTGCCAGCAGTTTTGACAGGGTAGGAGGCTACACCTTC. Protein: CASSFDRVGGYTF.

This clonotype was seen more than once but under ten times. This chain joins TRBV9 and TRBJ2-7; possible D gene TRBD2, 5 bases. CDR3 length: 14 residues. Germline CDR1 is SGDLS and CDR2 is YYNGEE. The germline V and J ends were trimmed by 4 bases and 7 bases, with 18 bases remaining between them. In nucleotides, the CDR3 is TGTGCCAGCAGCACGGGGTCCCCGACGAGGGAGCAGTACTTC. This gives the protein CASSTGSPTREQYF. Full variable domain (remainder filled in from reference TRBV9 and TRBJ2-7): DSGVTQTPKHLITATGQRVTLRCSPRSGDLSVYWYQQSLDQGLQFLIQYYNGEERAKGNILERFSAQQFPDLHSELNLSSLELGDSALYFCASSTGSPTREQYFGPGTRLTVT.

The chain employs TRBV20-1 and TRBJ2-3; unclear D gene. V lost 5 bases and J 4 bases, leaving 10 bases between the germline ends. The CDR3 consists of 12 residues. The germline gives CDR1 DFQATT, CDR2 SNEGSKA (reference sequence). The CDR3 spells CSASYWSDTQYF. In nucleotides, the CDR3 is TGCAGTGCTTCTTACTGGTCAGATACGCAGTATTTT.

In its sample, this clonotype was seen a few times. The chain couples TRBV12-3 or TRBV12-4 to TRBJ2-1; no firm D call. Deletions cut 4 bases from V and 3 bases from J, with 13 bases between. This CDR3 has 15 amino acids. In nucleotides, the CDR3 is TGTGCCAGCAGTTCCCTCCGGCCGATCTACAATGAGCAGTTCTTC. Its protein is CASSSLRPIYNEQFF.

This clonotype was picked up a small number of times. The chain combines TRBV20-1 with TRBJ2-7, with 13 bases identical to TRBD2. J lost 1 base, V lost 5 bases, and 5 bases had no gene match. The CDR3 is 15 amino acids. CDR1 is DFQATT, CDR2 SNEGSKA, per germline (reference sequence). DNA for the CDR3: TGCAGTGCTGGGACTAGCGGGATACAGTCCTACGAGCAGTACTTC. It encodes CSAGTSGIQSYEQYF.

In its sample, this clonotype was seen a few times. The chain couples TRBV10-2 to TRBJ1-1; D unresolved. Germline CDR1 is WSHSY and CDR2 is SAAADI. CDR3 length: 15 amino acids. The ends were cut back, 6 bases at V and 5 bases at J, with 19 bases in the middle. CDR3 protein: CASRGRKTGDTEAFF. The CDR3, as DNA: TGCGCCAGCAGGGGGAGGAAAACTGGGGATACTGAAGCTTTCTTT.

The sample holds a few counts of this clonotype. The rearrangement joins TRBV10-3 to TRBJ2-7; 12 bases align to TRBD2. The CDR3 runs 19 residues. V gave up 10 bases and J gave up 3 bases; unmatched junction bases: 22. CDR1 ENHRY and CDR2 SYGVKD come from the germline V gene. The CDR3 sequence: CATSTWTSGTTSSGYEQYF. Here the CDR3 DNA reads TGTGCCACGTCAACATGGACTAGCGGGACCACCTCAAGCGGCTACGAGCAGTACTTC.

There are a few counts of this clonotype. The rearrangement joins TRBV29-1 to TRBJ1-4, with a weak D call TRBD1 (5 bases). This CDR3 spans 14 amino acids. V lost 3 bases and J 4 bases, leaving 12 bases between the germline ends. Germline CDR1 and CDR2: SQVTM and ANQGSEA. The CDR3 nucleotides read TGCAGCGTTGAGAAGGCGGGGGGTAATGAAAAACTGTTTTTT. Encoded protein: CSVEKAGGNEKLFF.